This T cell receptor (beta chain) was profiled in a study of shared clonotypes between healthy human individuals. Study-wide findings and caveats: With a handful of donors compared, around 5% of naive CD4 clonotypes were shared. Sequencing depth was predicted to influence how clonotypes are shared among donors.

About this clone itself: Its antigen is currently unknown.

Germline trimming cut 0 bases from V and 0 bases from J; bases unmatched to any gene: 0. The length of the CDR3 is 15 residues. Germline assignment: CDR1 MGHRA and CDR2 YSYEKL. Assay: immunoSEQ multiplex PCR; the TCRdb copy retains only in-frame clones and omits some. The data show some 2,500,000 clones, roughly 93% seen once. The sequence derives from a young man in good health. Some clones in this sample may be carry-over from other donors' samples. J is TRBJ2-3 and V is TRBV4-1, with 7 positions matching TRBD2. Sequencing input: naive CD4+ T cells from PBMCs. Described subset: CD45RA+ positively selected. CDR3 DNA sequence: TGCGCCAGCAGCCAAGACGGGAGGAGCACAGATACGCAGTATTTT. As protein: CASSQDGRSTDTQYF.